These 18 T cell receptor beta chains share one sample of origin, sequenced in a study of response to subunit inactivated influenza vaccine. Each CDR3 protein gets one entry after TCRdb re-called the RT-PCR reads with MiXCR. The top ten hold around 6.5% of the sample, which has under 800,000 distinct CDR3 sequences, about 15% seen once. The sample in question was PBMCs from blood, obtained around 14 days before vaccination. The receptor source for this set is a man aged 50-60 years who received an inactivated influenza vaccine.

The chain uses TRBV4-3 and TRBJ2-2; 9 positions agree with TRBD1. Per the germline V gene, CDR1 is LGHNA and CDR2 is YSLEER. The CDR3 runs 16 residues. The V segment lost 4 bases and the J segment 4 bases; nucleotides outside the gene matches: 7. The chain's CDR3 is CASSPRDRDITGELFF. The CDR3, as DNA: TGCGCCAGCAGCCCCCGGGACAGGGATATCACCGGGGAGCTGTTTTTT.

This clonotype was counted only a few times. CDR3 sequence reads: CASSLGSAQGTYEQYF. In DNA, the CDR3 is TGTGCCAGCAGCTTAGGGTCGGCACAGGGTACCTACGAGCAGTACTTC. The genes are TRBV7-2 and TRBJ2-7; maybe TRBD1 (6 bases). CDR1 and CDR2 (germline): SGHTA, FQGNSA. The V end was cut by 1 base, the J end by 2 bases, with 15 bases between. The CDR3 length is 16 residues.

This clonotype has a handful of counts. This chain uses TRBV12-3 or TRBV12-4 with TRBJ1-6; D is possibly TRBD1 (6 bases). This CDR3 has 13 amino acids. V lost 7 bases and J lost 7, with 11 bases in between. CDR3 loop: CASKVDSNSPLHF. The DNA for the CDR3 is TGTGCCAGCAAGGTGGACAGCAATTCACCCCTCCACTTT.

The chain links TRBV6-2 or TRBV6-3 to TRBJ1-1; weak D call: TRBD1 (5 bases). Germline-derived CDR1 and CDR2 are MNHEY and SVGEGT. This CDR3 comprises 15 residues. Deletions cut 5 bases from V and 13 bases from J, with 26 bases between. The CDR3 bases are TGTGCCAGCAGTCCCCCGGGGACGGCCCGGGGTGTGGGTTTCTTT. It encodes CASSPPGTARGVGFF.

This clonotype was recorded many times. The chain has TRBV12-3 or TRBV12-4 and TRBJ1-1, with 8 positions matching TRBD1. The V and J ends lost 3 bases and 7 bases, in that order; junction bases with no gene match: 7. CDR3 length: 14 amino acids. The CDR3 loop is CASSFSGTGYEAFF. In DNA form, the CDR3 reads TGTGCCAGCAGTTTTAGTGGGACAGGTTATGAAGCTTTCTTT.

This clonotype was seen only a few times. The rearrangement uses TRBV7-9 and TRBJ2-7; D assignment may be TRBD1 or TRBD2 (5 bases each). Trimming took off 5 bases at V and 4 bases at J, with 12 bases between the two ends. This CDR3 region has 13 residues. CDR1 SEHNR and CDR2 FQNEAQ come from the germline V gene (reference sequence). CDR3: CASSGRGVYEQYF. In nucleotides, the CDR3 is TGTGCCAGCAGCGGCAGAGGGGTGTACGAGCAGTACTTC.

The V and J genes are TRBV18 and TRBJ2-7, with no clear D. Germline CDR1 reads KGHSH; CDR2 reads LQKENI. The CDR3 is 12 amino acids. Trimming stripped 0 bases from V and 7 bases from J, with 7 bases between. CDR3 in DNA: TGTGCCAGCTCACCACCAGGTGAGGAGCAGTACTTC. It is translated as CASSPPGEEQYF.

This clonotype has only a few counts. The chain carries TRBV7-9 and TRBJ2-5; no clear D. Germline-derived CDR1 and CDR2 are SEHNR and FQNEAQ (reference sequence). The CDR3 length is 15 residues. V was trimmed by 2 bases and J by 3 bases, leaving 13 bases between them. The CDR3 is CASSLTVSGEETQYF. The CDR3 bases are TGTGCCAGCAGCTTAACAGTTAGTGGGGAAGAGACCCAGTACTTC.

This clonotype was seen more than once but under ten times. V gene TRBV6-5 combines with J gene TRBJ1-1; no clear D gene. Trimming took 2 bases from V and 1 from J, leaving 8 bases between them. This CDR3 comprises 14 residues. CDR1 and CDR2 from the germline V gene are MNHEY and SVGAGI. The CDR3 protein is CASSYQVRNTEAFF. In DNA, the CDR3 is TGTGCCAGCAGTTACCAGGTCAGGAACACTGAAGCTTTCTTT.

This clonotype occurred a few times. This chain links TRBV20-1 with TRBJ1-1; D is uncertain. The CDR3 has 15 residues. CDR1 is DFQATT and CDR2 is SNEGSKA in the germline V gene (reference sequence). The ends were cut back, 6 bases at V and 1 base at J, with 18 bases in the middle. DNA of the CDR3: TGCAGTGCCCAAGACATAAGGGCCCAGAACACTGAAGCTTTCTTT. Its translation: CSAQDIRAQNTEAFF.

This clonotype was counted between two and nine times. The J gene is TRBJ2-5, the V gene TRBV11-2, with D unclear. The length of the CDR3 is 15 residues. V was trimmed by 2 bases and J by 0 bases, leaving 10 bases between them. CDR1 is SGHAT and CDR2 is FQNNGV in the germline V gene. DNA of the CDR3: TGTGCCAGCAGCTTATTAAGCCAGAACCAAGAGACCCAGTACTTC. Protein product: CASSLLSQNQETQYF.

The chain carries TRBV5-1 and TRBJ1-2, with 7 bases lining up with TRBD1. This CDR3 is built from 14 residues. The J segment lost 4 bases and the V segment lost 0 bases, leaving 3 bases of the junction unmatched. The germline CDR1 and CDR2 sequences are SGHRS and YFSETQ. This CDR3 is CASSLGDSGYGYTF. The CDR3 DNA sequence: TGCGCCAGCAGCTTGGGGGACAGTGGCTATGGCTACACCTTC.

The gene calls are TRBV4-3 and TRBJ2-1, with 7 bases lining up with TRBD1. The CDR3 length is 16 residues. Germline lookup yields CDR1 LGHNA and CDR2 YSLEER. The V and J ends lost 0 bases and 2 bases, in that order; junction bases with no gene match: 4. Here the CDR3 DNA reads TGCGCCAGCAGCCAAGATCGGACAGGTCCCTACAATGAGCAGTTCTTC. Protein sequence: CASSQDRTGPYNEQFF.

This clonotype was seen a few times. The chain uses TRBV10-3 and TRBJ1-4; 10 bases fit TRBD1. This CDR3 has 16 residues. Germline V gene sequence: CDR1 ENHRY, CDR2 SYGVKD. The V segment lost 4 bases and the J segment 5 bases; nucleotides outside the gene matches: 7. DNA of the CDR3: TGTGCCATCAGTGCGCTTTCGACAGGGGGCAATGAAAAACTGTTTTTT. This codes for CAISALSTGGNEKLFF.

V usage is TRBV12-3 or TRBV12-4 and J usage is TRBJ1-4; D is undetermined. This CDR3 is 15 amino acids long. V was trimmed by 6 bases and J by 6 bases, leaving 17 bases between them. Here the CDR3 DNA reads TGTGCCAGCAGCCCTTTAGGGTTGTTAGATGAAAAACTGTTTTTT. This codes for CASSPLGLLDEKLFF.

The J gene is TRBJ2-2, the V gene TRBV4-3; D not resolved. There are 14 residues in the CDR3. Germline V CDR1 and CDR2: LGHNA, YSLEER. Trimming stripped 4 bases from V and 5 bases from J, with 11 bases between. In DNA, the CDR3 is TGCGCCAGCAGCCTCCAAGTGGGGACCGGGGAGCTGTTTTTT. As protein: CASSLQVGTGELFF.

This clonotype was seen more than once but under ten times. V and J are TRBV18 and TRBJ1-2; TRBD1 aligns across 9 bases. CDR1 is KGHSH, CDR2 LQKENI, per germline. This CDR3 is built from 16 residues. J lost 2 bases, V lost 4 bases, and 8 bases had no gene match. The CDR3 region has the DNA TGTGCCAGCTCACTTTTGGGACAGGGCACCAACTATGGCTACACCTTC. Encoded protein: CASSLLGQGTNYGYTF.

The CDR3 coding sequence is TGTGCCAGCATTGACAGGTGGAACTATGGCTACACCTTC. It yields the protein CASIDRWNYGYTF. This chain connects TRBV6-6 to TRBJ1-2; D possibly corresponds to TRBD1 (6 bases). CDR3 size: 13 residues. Germline assignment: CDR1 MNHNY and CDR2 SVGAGI (reference sequence). V lost 7 bases to trimming and J lost 2 bases, with 11 bases between them.